Given below is one T cell receptor (beta chain) in context. The antigen remains undetermined. This entry is derived from a study of T cell clones after liver transplantation. Study information: Until 12-24 months post-transplant, subjects got standard immunosuppression and no induction. Findings and limits, study-wide: Migration into the graft, not deletion, may explain lost graft donor-reactive T cells. In most of the 8 subjects, circulating graft-donor-reactive CD4 TCRbeta sequences fell significantly after transplant.

Data came from immunoSEQ multiplex PCR; TCRdb stores just in-frame clones and leaves some out. The sample lists about 75,000 clones, 80% to 90% occurring once. V gave up 1 base and J gave up 12 bases; unmatched junction bases: 10. The CDR3 runs 13 residues. Germline V gives CDR1 SGHRS, CDR2 YFSETQ. The receptor's source is a human patient who received a liver transplant. The graft donor may have contributed some T cells. The chain is built from TRBV5-1 and TRBJ2-7, with 7 bases aligning to TRBD2. Sample: CD4+ T cells from blood, taken around 48 months after liver transplant. This CDR3 reads CASSLTSGEGPYF. The DNA of the CDR3 is TGCGCCAGCAGCTTGACGTCGGGGGAGGGTCCGTACTTC.